The 29 T cell receptor beta chains reported below all come from one sample, sequenced in a study of T cells in Graves' hyperthyroidism and ophthalmopathy. TCR beta CDR3 region amplification was performed from RNA transcripts. The study used the HTBI primer set for a first-round RT-PCR of the TCR CDR3. Each CDR3 protein is one row after TCRdb ran MiXCR on the multiplex PCR reads. The profile shows hundreds of thousands of distinct CDR3 sequences, around 38% of them singletons. Input material: blood. These TCRs come from a man between 18 and 29 years old with Graves' hyperthyroidism.

The sample holds a few counts of this clonotype. The chain combines TRBV6-5 with TRBJ2-7; 7 bases map to TRBD1. The CDR3 extends over 15 amino acids. Per germline, CDR1 MNHEY and CDR2 SVGAGI. V lost 6 bases and J lost 2; bases outside the gene matches: 10. In DNA form, the CDR3 reads TGTGCCAGCAGCGCTGTTGAAGGGACAGCCTACGAGCAGTACTTC. This gives the protein CASSAVEGTAYEQYF.

The rearrangement uses TRBV2 and TRBJ1-5; 9 bases map to TRBD1. From germline, CDR1 is SNHLY and CDR2 FYNNEI. V dropped 5 bases and J dropped 11; count of bases not matched to a gene: 13. This CDR3 contains 15 residues. The CDR3 loop is CASSSPGQGQETQHF. The CDR3 DNA reads TGTGCCAGCAGTTCGCCGGGACAGGGTCAAGAGACCCAGCATTTT. The full variable domain, with the rest looked up from reference TRBV2 and TRBJ1-5, is EPEVTQTPSHQVTQMGQEVILRCVPISNHLYFYWYRQILGQKVEFLVSFYNNEISEKSEIFDDQFSVERPDGSNFTLKIRSTKLEDSAMYFCASSSPGQGQETQHFGDGTRLSIL.

This clonotype appeared a few times. The J gene is TRBJ1-3, the V gene TRBV12-3 or TRBV12-4; the D gene is possibly TRBD1 (5 bases). The CDR3 is made up of 14 amino acids. Trimming left V 6 bases short and J 5 bases short, with 14 bases between. As DNA, the CDR3 is TGTGCCAGCAGACAAGCGGGGGAACGAAACACCATATATTTT. It codes for CASRQAGERNTIYF.

This clonotype was recorded once. The chain employs TRBV12-3 or TRBV12-4 and TRBJ1-2; 8 nucleotides match TRBD1. This CDR3 has 15 amino acids. The V gene end was trimmed by 4 bases and the J gene end by 4 bases; junction bases not matched to a gene: 8. The CDR3 sequence is CASSSSGTGTYGYTF. The CDR3 region has the DNA TGTGCCAGCAGTTCATCCGGGACAGGAACCTATGGCTACACCTTC.

This clonotype was counted only a few times. The rearrangement uses TRBV29-1 and TRBJ2-2; the D gene is possibly TRBD1 (6 bases). Germline values: CDR1 SQVTM, CDR2 ANQGSEA. This CDR3 is 12 amino acids long. Trimming cost V 5 bases and J 7 bases, with 11 bases left between them. The CDR3 loop reads CSVLGAVGELFF. The CDR3 nucleotides read TGCAGCGTTCTGGGGGCGGTCGGGGAGCTGTTTTTT.

This clonotype occurred a few times. The chain carries TRBV7-6 and TRBJ2-5; maybe TRBD2 (5 bases). The V and J ends lost 2 bases and 5 bases respectively, with 9 bases between them. This CDR3 comprises 13 residues. Germline CDR1 reads SGHVS; CDR2 reads FNYEAQ. CDR3 loop: CASSLRERETQYF. The CDR3 nucleotides are TGTGCCAGCAGCTTAAGGGAGAGGGAGACCCAGTACTTC.

J is TRBJ2-7 and V is TRBV11-2; D may be TRBD1 or TRBD2 (7 bases each). V was shortened by 6 bases and J by 2 bases, with 20 bases between the two germline ends. Germline assignment: CDR1 SGHAT and CDR2 FQNNGV. This CDR3 is 16 amino acids long. CDR3 DNA: TGTGCCAGCAGTTTACCCCGACAGGGACTAACCTACGAGCAGTACTTC. Translation: CASSLPRQGLTYEQYF.

The chain carries TRBV20-1 and TRBJ2-7; 11 bases line up with TRBD1. V was pared by 6 bases and J by 2 bases, with 6 bases of the junction left unmatched. CDR3 size: 14 residues. From germline, CDR1 is DFQATT and CDR2 SNEGSKA (reference sequence). As DNA, the CDR3 is TGCAGTGCCGTGGACAGGGGGCTTCCCTACGAGCAGTACTTC. This translates into CSAVDRGLPYEQYF.

The chain uses TRBV14 and TRBJ2-3; D gene ambiguous. The V and J ends lost 4 bases and 1 base respectively, with 9 bases between them. The CDR3 length is 14 residues. The germline gives CDR1 SGHDN, CDR2 FVKESK. The CDR3 nucleotides read TGTGCCAGCAGCCCCCCGCAGCGCACAGATACGCAGTATTTT. Translated, it gives CASSPPQRTDTQYF.

This clonotype was seen more than once but under ten times. This chain links TRBV20-1 with TRBJ2-5, with 7 bases lining up with TRBD1. The CDR3 extends over 14 amino acids. Looked up from germline, CDR1 is DFQATT and CDR2 is SNEGSKA (reference sequence). V trimming: 3 bases; J trimming: 2 bases; junction bases outside the gene matches: 6. The CDR3 protein is CSAREQGTQETQYF. The CDR3 region has the DNA TGCAGTGCTAGGGAACAGGGGACGCAAGAGACCCAGTACTTC.

This clonotype appeared a few times. The V gene is TRBV12-3 or TRBV12-4, the J gene TRBJ2-5; D is possibly TRBD2 (5 bases). The CDR3 is 16 residues long. V lost 7 bases and J lost 4, with 22 bases in between. CDR3 amino acids: CASNEALDRTPETQYF. CDR3 nucleotide sequence: TGTGCCAGCAATGAAGCGCTTGATAGGACTCCAGAGACCCAGTACTTC.

This sequence joins TRBV6-6 and TRBJ2-3, with 10 positions matching TRBD2. The junction had 2 bases not matched to a gene; V was cut back by 10 bases and J by 1 base. In germline, CDR1 is MNHNY, CDR2 SVGAGI (reference sequence). The CDR3 consists of 13 residues. The CDR3 protein is CATGTSGTDTQYF. The CDR3, as DNA: TGTGCCACCGGGACTAGCGGCACAGATACGCAGTATTTT.

This clonotype came up many times. The genes are TRBV10-2 and TRBJ1-1, with D maybe TRBD1 (5 bases). The CDR3 is made up of 11 amino acids. V lost 4 bases to trimming and J lost 7 bases, with 7 bases between them. Per the germline V gene, CDR1 is WSHSY and CDR2 is SAAADI. The CDR3 DNA reads TGCGCCAGCAGTGGGGACGGTGAAGCTTTCTTT. Translating it yields CASSGDGEAFF.

As to this clonotype: Mismatch with germline at one junction end may stem from a read error. The CDR3 coding sequence is TGTGCCAGTGGTTTTAGCGGGGGGGGGCAGCCCCAGCATTTT. Translated: CASGFSGGGQPQHF. The chain employs TRBV5-1 and TRBJ1-5, with a weak D call TRBD1 (5 bases). This CDR3 has 14 residues. Germline V gives CDR1 SGHRS, CDR2 YFSETQ.

In its sample, this clonotype was seen many times. The chain combines TRBV2 with TRBJ1-1; TRBD1 matches at 9 bases. Looked up from germline, CDR1 is SNHLY and CDR2 is FYNNEI. The V and J ends lost 1 base and 13 bases, in that order; junction bases with no gene match: 13. CDR3 size: 15 residues. Here the CDR3 DNA reads TGTGCCAGCAGTGAAGAGGGGACAGGGAGGAGGAGCTTTTTCTTT. Residues: CASSEEGTGRRSFFF.

In its sample, this clonotype was seen a few times. This chain links TRBV20-1 with TRBJ2-2, with 7 positions matching TRBD1. The CDR3 is 14 residues long. Germline values: CDR1 DFQATT, CDR2 SNEGSKA (reference sequence). V shed 6 bases, J shed 5 bases, and the junction held 9 bases outside the gene matches. The CDR3 protein is CSATGRQGTGELFF. CDR3 bases: TGCAGTGCAACAGGGCGACAGGGAACCGGGGAGCTGTTTTTT.

The chain has TRBV20-1 and TRBJ2-5, with D uncertain. CDR1 is DFQATT and CDR2 is SNEGSKA in the germline V gene (reference sequence). Trimming shortened V by 4 bases and J by 2 bases, and 14 bases separated the two germline ends. This CDR3 is built from 14 residues. CDR3 in DNA: TGCAGTGCTACCGGACCCGTGGGTCAAGAGACCCAGTACTTC. Amino acid sequence: CSATGPVGQETQYF.

V and J are TRBV6-1 and TRBJ2-7; 8 positions match TRBD2. V shed 5 bases, J shed 3 bases, and the junction held 6 bases outside the gene matches. The CDR3 contains 14 residues. The germline CDR1 and CDR2 sequences are MNHNS and SASEGT. The CDR3 protein is CASSYTGGYYEQYF. The CDR3 DNA reads as TGTGCCAGCAGTTACACGGGAGGGTACTACGAGCAGTACTTC.

The chain uses TRBV29-1 and TRBJ2-7; 8 bases fit TRBD1. This CDR3 contains 13 residues. J was trimmed by 2 bases and V by 7 bases; bases with no gene match: 7. Germline V gene data show CDR1 as SQVTM and CDR2 as ANQGSEA. The CDR3 region is CSALQGGPYEQYF. CDR3 sequence (DNA): TGCAGCGCCCTACAGGGGGGCCCCTACGAGCAGTACTTC.

The J gene is TRBJ1-1, the V gene TRBV29-1, with TRBD1 matching 11 bases. This CDR3 comprises 20 residues. The ends lost 7 bases at V and 4 bases at J; junction bases unmatched: 26. Germline V gene lookup returns CDR1 SQVTM and CDR2 ANQGSEA. The CDR3 coding sequence is TGCAGCGCTGACCCTTCCGGGACAGGGGGTGATGGCAGGGAGGGCACTGAAGCTTTCTTT. Translating gives CSADPSGTGGDGREGTEAFF.

The gene calls are TRBV20-1 and TRBJ2-2; D unresolved. Trimming removed 6 bases from V and 3 bases from J, with 14 bases in between. Per germline, CDR1 DFQATT and CDR2 SNEGSKA (reference sequence). CDR3 length: 14 amino acids. CDR3 sequence: CSAYDQIDTGELFF. As DNA, the CDR3 is TGCAGTGCCTACGACCAGATTGACACCGGGGAGCTGTTTTTT.

CDR3 sequence reads: CASSRTLAGNEQYF. The CDR3 nucleotides are TGTGCCAGCAGCAGGACCTTGGCGGGCAATGAGCAGTACTTC. The chain combines TRBV7-8 with TRBJ2-5; weak D call: TRBD2 (5 bases). V lost 5 bases to trimming and J lost 11 bases, with 21 bases between them. CDR1 and CDR2 (germline): SGHVS, FQNEAQ. There are 14 residues in the CDR3.

This clonotype was found a few times. The chain combines TRBV12-3 or TRBV12-4 with TRBJ1-1, with D unclear. The CDR3 runs 12 residues. With 2 bases removed from V and 11 bases from J, the gap between germline ends came to 12 bases. The CDR3 spells CASSLSTFRAFF. In DNA form, the CDR3 reads TGTGCCAGCAGTTTAAGCACCTTTAGGGCTTTCTTT.

The genes are TRBV4-1 and TRBJ1-1, with D unresolved. The length of the CDR3 is 14 residues. V was shortened by 3 bases and J by 4 bases, with 12 bases between the two germline ends. Germline-derived CDR1 and CDR2 are MGHRA and YSYEKL. The chain's CDR3 is CASSHLRGSTEAFF. In DNA form, the CDR3 reads TGCGCCAGCAGCCATCTCCGAGGGTCCACTGAAGCTTTCTTT.

The gene calls are TRBV7-2 and TRBJ2-7, with TRBD2 matching 14 bases. The ends lost 5 bases at V and 4 bases at J; junction bases unmatched: 16. The CDR3 runs to 19 residues. Per germline, CDR1 SGHTA and CDR2 FQGNSA. CDR3 residues: CASSPRLAGGPRMVYEQYF. The CDR3 coding sequence is TGTGCCAGCAGCCCCAGACTAGCGGGAGGGCCCCGGATGGTTTACGAGCAGTACTTC.

Comment on this clonotype: As the CDR3 is not closed by the conserved phenylalanine or tryptophan, this likely results from a read error. The DNA is left out, because the CDR3 cannot be placed on it with certainty; the CDR3 is given as TCRdb lists it. V gene TRBV10-3 combines with J gene TRBJ1-1; the table's TRBD1 call for D was not verified on the DNA. Inclusive of both ends, the CDR3 amounts to 12 amino acids. Looked up from germline, CDR1 is ENHRY and CDR2 is SYGVKD. This chain's CDR3 is CAISDRATEAFL.

This chain uses TRBV29-1 with TRBJ2-2; TRBD2 might be the D (6 bases). The V gene's germline CDR1 is SQVTM and CDR2 ANQGSEA. V lost 8 bases to trimming and J lost 6 bases, with 13 bases between them. CDR3 length: 12 residues. CDR3 nucleotide sequence: TGCAGCTTGGAGGGATTTCCCGGGGAGCTGTTTTTT. Amino acids: CSLEGFPGELFF.

V and J are TRBV9 and TRBJ1-1; D might be TRBD1 (6 bases). Germline values: CDR1 SGDLS, CDR2 YYNGEE. The length of the CDR3 is 13 residues. Between the trimmed V and J ends, which lost 3 bases and 8 bases, there was a span of 14 bases. CDR3 sequence reads: CASSAAGTQEAFF. Written as DNA, the CDR3 is TGTGCCAGCAGCGCCGCGGGGACACAAGAAGCTTTCTTT.

At least ten counts were recorded for this clonotype. This CDR3 is CASRTGAGAYEQYF. The CDR3 region has the DNA TGTGCCAGCAGGACAGGCGCCGGTGCCTACGAGCAGTACTTC. The chain combines TRBV12-3 or TRBV12-4 with TRBJ2-7; TRBD1 is a possible D gene (6 bases). Trimming took off 6 bases at V and 2 bases at J, with 14 bases between the two ends. CDR3 size: 14 residues.